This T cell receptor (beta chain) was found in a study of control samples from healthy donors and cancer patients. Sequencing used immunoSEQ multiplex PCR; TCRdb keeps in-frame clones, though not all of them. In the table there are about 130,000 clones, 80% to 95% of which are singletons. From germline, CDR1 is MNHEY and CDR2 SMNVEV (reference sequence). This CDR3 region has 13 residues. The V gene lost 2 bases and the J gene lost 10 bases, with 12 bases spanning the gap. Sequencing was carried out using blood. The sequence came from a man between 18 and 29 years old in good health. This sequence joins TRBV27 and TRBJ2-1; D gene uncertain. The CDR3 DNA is TGTGCCAGCAGTTTAGGCGCCCCCAAGGAGCAGTTCTTC. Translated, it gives CASSLGAPKEQFF.